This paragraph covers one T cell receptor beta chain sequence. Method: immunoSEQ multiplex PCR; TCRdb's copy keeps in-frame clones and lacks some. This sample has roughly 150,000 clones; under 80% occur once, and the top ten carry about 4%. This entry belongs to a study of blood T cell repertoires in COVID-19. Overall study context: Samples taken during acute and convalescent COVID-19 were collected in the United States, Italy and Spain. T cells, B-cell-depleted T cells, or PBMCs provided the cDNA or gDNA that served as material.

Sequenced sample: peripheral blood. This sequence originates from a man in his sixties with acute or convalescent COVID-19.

The CDR3 bases are TGTGCCAGCAGCCAAGATACGGGAGAGAACACTGAAGCTTTCTTT. It encodes CASSQDTGENTEAFF. The V and J genes are TRBV3-1 (or the pseudogene TRBV3-2) and TRBJ1-1; the D is unclear. The CDR3 covers 15 residues. Trimming took 0 bases from V and 1 from J, leaving 9 bases between them. Germline V gives CDR1 LGHDT, CDR2 YNNKEL (reference sequence).